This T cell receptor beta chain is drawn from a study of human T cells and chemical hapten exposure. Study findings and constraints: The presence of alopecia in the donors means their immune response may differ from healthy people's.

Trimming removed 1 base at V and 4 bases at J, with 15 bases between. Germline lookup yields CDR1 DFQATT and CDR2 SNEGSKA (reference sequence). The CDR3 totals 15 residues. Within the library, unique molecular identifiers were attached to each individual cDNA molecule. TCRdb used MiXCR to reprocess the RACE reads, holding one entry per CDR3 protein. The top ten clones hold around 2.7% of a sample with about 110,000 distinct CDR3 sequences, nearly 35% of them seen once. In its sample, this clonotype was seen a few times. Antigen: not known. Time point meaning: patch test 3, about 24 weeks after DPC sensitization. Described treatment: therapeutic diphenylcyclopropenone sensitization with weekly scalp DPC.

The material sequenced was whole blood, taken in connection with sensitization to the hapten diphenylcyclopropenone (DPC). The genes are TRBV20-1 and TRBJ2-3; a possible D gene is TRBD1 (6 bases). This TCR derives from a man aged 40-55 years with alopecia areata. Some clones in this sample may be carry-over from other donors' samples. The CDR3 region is CSARVLQGTPDTQYF. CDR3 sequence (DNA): TGCAGTGCTAGAGTGTTACAGGGTACCCCAGATACGCAGTATTTT.